This T cell receptor beta chain was identified in a study of T cell responses to AZD1222 COVID-19 vaccine. J was trimmed by 4 bases and V by 1 base; bases with no gene match: 14. There are 19 residues in the CDR3. Germline loops: CDR1 LNHDA, CDR2 SQIVND (reference sequence). The repertoire was sequenced with immunoSEQ multiplex PCR; TCRdb's copy has only in-frame clones and lacks some. The repertoire holds about 150,000 clones, with 80% to 95% as singletons. The sequences come from peripheral blood, collected on day 0 of AZD1222 vaccination. The chain uses TRBV19 and TRBJ2-1, with TRBD2 identical over 9 bases. The receptor was derived from an adult in good health. In DNA form, the CDR3 reads TGTGCCAGTAGTATAGGTGGGCTAGCGGGGAGACTTTTATACAATGAGCAGTTCTTC. Translated: CASSIGGLAGRLLYNEQFF.